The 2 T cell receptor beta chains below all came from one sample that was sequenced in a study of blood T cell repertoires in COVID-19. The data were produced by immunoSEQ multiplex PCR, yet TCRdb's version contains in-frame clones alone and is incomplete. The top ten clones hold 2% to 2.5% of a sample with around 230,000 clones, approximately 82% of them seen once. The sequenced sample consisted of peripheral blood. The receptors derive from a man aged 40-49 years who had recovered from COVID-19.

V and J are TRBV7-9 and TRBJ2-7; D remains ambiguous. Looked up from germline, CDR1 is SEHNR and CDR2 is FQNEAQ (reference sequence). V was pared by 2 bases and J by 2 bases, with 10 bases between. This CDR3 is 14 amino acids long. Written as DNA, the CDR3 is TGTGCCAGCAGCTTAATGCAGGATACCTACGAGCAGTACTTC. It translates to CASSLMQDTYEQYF.

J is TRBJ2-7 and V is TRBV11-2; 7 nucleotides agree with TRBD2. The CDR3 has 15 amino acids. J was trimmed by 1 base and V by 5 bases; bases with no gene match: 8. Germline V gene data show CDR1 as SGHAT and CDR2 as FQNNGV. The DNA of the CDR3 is TGTGCCAGCAGCCGAGAGGGGAGGGGTTCCTACGAGCAGTACTTC. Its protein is CASSREGRGSYEQYF.